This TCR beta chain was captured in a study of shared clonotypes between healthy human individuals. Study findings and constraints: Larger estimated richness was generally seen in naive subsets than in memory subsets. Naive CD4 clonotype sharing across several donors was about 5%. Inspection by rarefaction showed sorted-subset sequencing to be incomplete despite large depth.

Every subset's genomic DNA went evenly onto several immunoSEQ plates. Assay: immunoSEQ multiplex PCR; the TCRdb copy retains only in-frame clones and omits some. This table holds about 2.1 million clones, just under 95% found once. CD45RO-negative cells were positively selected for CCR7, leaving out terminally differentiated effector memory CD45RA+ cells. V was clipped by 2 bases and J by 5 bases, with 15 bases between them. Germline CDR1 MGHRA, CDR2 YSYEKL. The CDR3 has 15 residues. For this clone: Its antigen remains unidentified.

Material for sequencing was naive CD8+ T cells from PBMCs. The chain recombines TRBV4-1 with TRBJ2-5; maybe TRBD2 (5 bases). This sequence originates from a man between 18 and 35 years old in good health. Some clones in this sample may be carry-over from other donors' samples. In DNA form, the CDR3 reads TGCGCCAGCAGCCAAAACGAGCGGACCGGTGAGACCCAGTACTTC. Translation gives CASSQNERTGETQYF.